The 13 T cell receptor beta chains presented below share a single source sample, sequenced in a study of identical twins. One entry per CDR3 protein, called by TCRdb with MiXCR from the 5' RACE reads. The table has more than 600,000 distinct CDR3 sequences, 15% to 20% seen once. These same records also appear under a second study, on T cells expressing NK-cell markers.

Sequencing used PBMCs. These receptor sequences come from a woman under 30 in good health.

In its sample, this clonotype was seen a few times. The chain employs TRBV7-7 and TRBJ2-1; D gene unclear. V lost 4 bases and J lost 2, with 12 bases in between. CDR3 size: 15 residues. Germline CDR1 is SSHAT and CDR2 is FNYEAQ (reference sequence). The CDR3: CASSSGIAAYNEQFF. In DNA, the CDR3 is TGTGCCAGCAGCTCAGGCATCGCGGCCTACAATGAGCAGTTCTTC.

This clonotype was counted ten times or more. The CDR3 DNA reads as TGTGCCAGCAGCTTGGGGGGACAGTCCTTTCAGCCCCAGCATTTT. Amino acid sequence: CASSLGGQSFQPQHF. V gene TRBV7-8 combines with J gene TRBJ1-5; the match to TRBD1 covers 7 bases. CDR1 and CDR2 from the germline V gene are SGHVS and FQNEAQ. The length of the CDR3 is 15 residues. The trim removed 3 bases at V and 6 bases at J, leaving 8 bases unmatched.

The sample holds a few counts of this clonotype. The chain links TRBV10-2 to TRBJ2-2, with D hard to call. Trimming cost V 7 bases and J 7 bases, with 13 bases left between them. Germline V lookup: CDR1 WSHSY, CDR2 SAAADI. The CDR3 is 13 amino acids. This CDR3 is CASMRGDGGELFF. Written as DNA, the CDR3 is TGCGCCAGCATGCGAGGAGATGGCGGGGAGCTGTTTTTT.

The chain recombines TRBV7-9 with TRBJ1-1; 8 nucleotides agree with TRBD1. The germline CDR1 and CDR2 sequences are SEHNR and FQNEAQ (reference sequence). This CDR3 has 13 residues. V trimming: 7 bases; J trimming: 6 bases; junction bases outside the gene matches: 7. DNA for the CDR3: TGTGCCAGCACTATGACAGGGGAGGCTGAAGCTTTCTTT. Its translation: CASTMTGEAEAFF.

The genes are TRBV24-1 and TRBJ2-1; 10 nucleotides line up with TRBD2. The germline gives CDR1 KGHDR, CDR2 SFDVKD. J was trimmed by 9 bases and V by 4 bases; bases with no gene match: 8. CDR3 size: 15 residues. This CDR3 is CATSDPGTSATEQFF. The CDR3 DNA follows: TGTGCCACCAGTGACCCCGGGACTAGCGCCACTGAGCAGTTCTTC.

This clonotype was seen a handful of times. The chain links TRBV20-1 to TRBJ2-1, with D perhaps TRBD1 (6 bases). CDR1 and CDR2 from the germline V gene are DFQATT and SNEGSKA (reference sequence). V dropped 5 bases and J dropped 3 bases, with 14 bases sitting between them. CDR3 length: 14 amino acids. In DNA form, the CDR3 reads TGCAGTGCTCCCCCACAGGGTAACTACAATGAGCAGTTCTTC. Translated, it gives CSAPPQGNYNEQFF.

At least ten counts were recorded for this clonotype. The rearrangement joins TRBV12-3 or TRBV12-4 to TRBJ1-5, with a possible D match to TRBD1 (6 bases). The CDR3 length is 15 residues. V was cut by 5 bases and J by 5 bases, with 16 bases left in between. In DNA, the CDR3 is TGTGCCAGCAGTCCCCGGGCAAGGGGGGATCAGCCCCAGCATTTT. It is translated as CASSPRARGDQPQHF.

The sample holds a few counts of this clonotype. The CDR3 reads CSAAPVAHNEQFF. Written as DNA, the CDR3 is TGCAGCGCCGCACCGGTGGCGCACAATGAGCAGTTCTTC. The rearrangement joins TRBV29-1 to TRBJ2-1; no clear D. Trimming shortened V by 7 bases and J by 5 bases, and 15 bases separated the two germline ends. Germline V gene sequence: CDR1 SQVTM, CDR2 ANQGSEA. The CDR3 is 13 amino acids.

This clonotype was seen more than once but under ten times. In DNA, the CDR3 is TGTGCCAGCACCTTGGGAAACATTCAGTACTTC. Translating it yields CASTLGNIQYF. The rearrangement joins TRBV11-3 to TRBJ2-4; D ambiguous. The V and J ends lost 7 bases and 6 bases respectively, with 7 bases between them. Germline V gene sequence: CDR1 SGHNT, CDR2 YENEEA. There are 11 residues in the CDR3. The variable domain in full, completed from reference TRBV11-3 and TRBJ2-4, reads EAGVVQSPRYKIIEKKQPVAFWCNPISGHNTLYWYLQNLGQGPELLIRYENEEAVDDSQLPKDRFSAERLKGVDSTLKIQPAELGDSAVYLCASTLGNIQYFGAGTRLSVL.

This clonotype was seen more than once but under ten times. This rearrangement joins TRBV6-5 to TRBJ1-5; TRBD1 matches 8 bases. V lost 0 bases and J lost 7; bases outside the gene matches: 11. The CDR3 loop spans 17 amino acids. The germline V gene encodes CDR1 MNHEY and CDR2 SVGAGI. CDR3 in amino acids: CASSYSRPIQGDQPQHF. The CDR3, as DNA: TGTGCCAGCAGTTACTCGAGGCCCATACAGGGGGACCAGCCCCAGCATTTT.

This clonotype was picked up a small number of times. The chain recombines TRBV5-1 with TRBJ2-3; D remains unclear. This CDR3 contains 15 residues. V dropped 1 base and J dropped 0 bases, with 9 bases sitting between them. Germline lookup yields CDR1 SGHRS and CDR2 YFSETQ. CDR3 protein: CASSLWQPSTDTQYF. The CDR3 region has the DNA TGCGCCAGCAGCTTGTGGCAGCCGAGCACAGATACGCAGTATTTT.

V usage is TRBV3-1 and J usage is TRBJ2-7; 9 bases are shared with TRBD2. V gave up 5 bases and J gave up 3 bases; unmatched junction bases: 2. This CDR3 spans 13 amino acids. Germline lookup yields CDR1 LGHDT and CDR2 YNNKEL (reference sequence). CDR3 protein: CASSGLAIYEQYF. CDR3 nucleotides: TGTGCCAGCAGCGGACTAGCGATCTACGAGCAGTACTTC.

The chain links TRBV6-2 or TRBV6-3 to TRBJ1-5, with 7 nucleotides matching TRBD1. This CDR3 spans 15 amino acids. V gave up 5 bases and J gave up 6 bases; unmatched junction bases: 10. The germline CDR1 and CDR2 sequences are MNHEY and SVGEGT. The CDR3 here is CASSPRARGLQPQHF. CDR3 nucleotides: TGTGCCAGCAGTCCCCGTGCGAGGGGGCTTCAGCCCCAGCATTTT.